A selection of T cell receptor beta chains follows, all from one sample in a study of blood T cell repertoires in COVID-19. Data came from immunoSEQ multiplex PCR; TCRdb stores just in-frame clones and leaves some out. The repertoire holds about 55,000 clones, with approximately 85% as singletons. The sequenced sample was peripheral blood. These receptors all come from a human donor in a cohort sampled during active COVID-19. Each CDR3 is given without its conserved first and last residue. Fields, in order: J gene, V gene, CDR3 protein.

TRBJ2-6,TRBV5-1,ASSSDRGIGGANVLT
TRBJ2-7,TRBV3-1/TRBV3-2,ASSQGLTGTTYEQY
TRBJ2-7,TRBV11-2,ASSLERGSEQY
TRBJ1-6,TRBV14,ASSQIPTANSPLH
TRBJ2-2,TRBV11-2,ASSPRIGGQGGTGELF
TRBJ1-1,TRBV5-1,ASSPWGVTEAF
TRBJ1-1,TRBV6-5,ASSGDRLNTEAF
TRBJ1-2,TRBV20-1,SASSGLNYGYT
TRBJ2-1,TRBV11-2,ASSATGASYNEQF
TRBJ2-1,TRBV2,ASKSDFNNEQF
TRBJ2-7,TRBV19,ASSRTGFSYEQY
TRBJ2-3,TRBV5-1,ASAMGRPGAADTQY
TRBJ2-7,TRBV5-6,ASRAHILSGGAYEQY
TRBJ2-7,TRBV3-1/TRBV3-2,ASSMPGSHYEQY
TRBJ1-3,TRBV12-3/TRBV12-4,ASSPNSGNTIY
TRBJ1-1,TRBV7-3,ASRFDKNTEAF
TRBJ2-1,TRBV5-1,ASTPSGGSYNEQF
TRBJ2-2,TRBV30,AWSSGGANTGELF
TRBJ1-1,TRBV27,ASNPTGGKTEAF
TRBJ1-2,TRBV19,ASSLGQPYGYT
TRBJ2-1,TRBV5-4,ASSLTEPYNEQF
TRBJ1-1,TRBV6-4,ASSDEGAGTEAF
TRBJ1-1,TRBV29-1,SVQRGTNTEAF
TRBJ2-3,TRBV3-1/TRBV3-2,ASSPGAGPTDTQY
TRBJ1-1,TRBV6-5,ASTGQGNTEAF
TRBJ2-3,TRBV27,ASSPGRARVKTDTQY
TRBJ2-1,TRBV6-5,ASREGLYNEQF
TRBJ1-1,TRBV18,ASSPSTRNTEAF
TRBJ2-5,TRBV6-4,ASIPGQGSVTQY
TRBJ2-1,TRBV7-2,ASREGLAGFNEQF
TRBJ2-1,TRBV7-2,ASSLLYNEQF
TRBJ2-1,TRBV4-1,ASSQVTAGGPAEQF
TRBJ2-1,TRBV5-6,ASARQGARNEQF
TRBJ1-1,TRBV6-5,ASSRLTGYGTEAF
TRBJ1-2,TRBV9,ASSVGGTENGYT
TRBJ2-7,TRBV7-2,ASSLATGTYEQY
TRBJ2-2,TRBV3-1/TRBV3-2,ASSRLAGVTTGELF
TRBJ2-5,TRBV9,ASSPLGQGSSLQETQY
TRBJ2-3,TRBV5-4,ASSSLDNLDTQY
TRBJ2-7,TRBV29-1,SAGEWGDEQY
TRBJ1-6,TRBV4-2,ASSQAIRGSSYNSPLH
TRBJ2-2,TRBV21-1,ASTERERTGELF
TRBJ2-5,TRBV6-5,ASRGTGVETQY
TRBJ2-7,TRBV6-5,ASRDSTTYEQY
TRBJ2-3,TRBV6-4,ASSEQSSGTDTQY